The 10 T cell receptor beta chains given below trace back to one sample, sequenced in a study of T cell repertoires in cytomegalovirus infection. TCRdb ran MiXCR on the reads and lists one entry per CDR3 protein. The sample lists a few hundred thousand distinct CDR3 sequences, approximately 35% occurring once. No antigen is known for these receptors. The sample here was cultured PBMCs, taken from culture after CMV antigen stimulation. These receptors came from a human donor in good health (CMV status not recorded). Some clones in this sample may be carry-over from other donors' samples.

In its sample, this clonotype was seen many times. The gene calls are TRBV12-3 or TRBV12-4 and TRBJ2-5; TRBD2 matches at 10 bases. The CDR3 covers 15 residues. V was pared by 7 bases and J by 3 bases, with 8 bases of the junction left unmatched. DNA for the CDR3: TGTGCCAGCACCTCAGCTAGCGGGAGTAAAGAGACCCAGTACTTC. Protein: CASTSASGSKETQYF.

This clonotype was detected once. The junction differs from germline at one of its ends, possibly a read error. This chain links TRBV4-3 with TRBJ1-4; TRBD1 might be the D (6 bases). The CDR3 extends over 16 amino acids. Germline CDR1 is LGHNA and CDR2 is YSLEER. The CDR3 here is CASSQDGPGGGEKLYF. The CDR3 DNA is TGCGCCAGCAGCCAGGACGGCCCGGGAGGGGGTGAAAAACTGTATTTT.

The chain joins TRBV6-5 to TRBJ2-4, with 8 positions matching TRBD2. The CDR3 is 15 amino acids. Per the germline V gene, CDR1 is MNHEY and CDR2 is SVGAGI. V trimming: 5 bases; J trimming: 3 bases; junction bases outside the gene matches: 6. CDR3 DNA: TGTGCCAGCAGTGGGACTAGTTTAGGCAAAAACATTCAGTACTTC. Protein: CASSGTSLGKNIQYF.

The rearrangement uses TRBV19 and TRBJ2-7; D might be TRBD2 (6 bases). Trimming left V 5 bases short and J 7 bases short, with 12 bases between. The CDR3 covers 12 residues. Germline CDR1 is LNHDA and CDR2 is SQIVND (reference sequence). CDR3 region: CASSVREEEQYV. CDR3 nucleotides: TGTGCCAGTAGTGTCAGGGAGGAGGAGCAGTACGTC.

The rearrangement uses TRBV7-2 and TRBJ1-5, with no clear D. V lost 5 bases, J lost 4 bases, and 12 bases lay in between. The CDR3 spans 14 residues. The V gene's germline CDR1 is SGHTA and CDR2 FQGNSA. The chain's CDR3 is CASSPYQENQPQHF. The CDR3, as DNA: TGTGCCAGCAGCCCCTACCAAGAAAATCAGCCCCAGCATTTT.

This clonotype was detected only a few times. This chain links TRBV28 with TRBJ2-3; the match to TRBD1 covers 8 bases. The CDR3 runs 15 residues. Germline values: CDR1 MDHEN, CDR2 SYDVKM. V was clipped by 8 bases and J by 4 bases; unmatched bases: 11. The CDR3 DNA follows: TGTGCCAGCGGAATCAGGGGGCCGGGCGCAGATACGCAGTATTTT. This sequence encodes CASGIRGPGADTQYF.

This clonotype was recorded at least ten times. The chain carries TRBV15 and TRBJ2-5; a weak D match, TRBD1 (5 bases). V was trimmed by 0 bases and J by 4 bases, leaving 12 bases between them. The CDR3 covers 15 residues. Germline CDR1 LNHNV, CDR2 YYDKDF (reference sequence). The CDR3 coding sequence is TGTGCCACCAGCAGAGATAGGGGATCCCGAGAGACCCAGTACTTC. Its translation: CATSRDRGSRETQYF.

V is TRBV6-1 and J is TRBJ1-1; tentative D call: TRBD1 (5 bases). Germline V lookup: CDR1 MNHNS, CDR2 SASEGT. The V gene lost 10 bases and the J gene lost 1 base, with 16 bases spanning the gap. The CDR3 has 14 residues. The CDR3: CAIKLQASNTEAFF. The CDR3 nucleotides are TGTGCCATCAAACTACAGGCCTCGAACACTGAAGCTTTCTTT.

CDR3 in DNA: TGTGCCAGCAGCCAAGTCGGACAGGGGCAGTACAATGAGCAGTTCTTC. Translating it yields CASSQVGQGQYNEQFF. The V gene is TRBV4-2, the J gene TRBJ2-1; TRBD1 matches at 9 bases. From germline, CDR1 is LGHNA and CDR2 YNFKEQ. The J segment lost 4 bases and the V segment lost 1 base, leaving 5 bases of the junction unmatched. This CDR3 contains 16 residues.

The chain uses TRBV7-9 and TRBJ2-1; 8 nucleotides align to TRBD1. This CDR3 is 17 amino acids long. With V trimmed by 2 bases and J by 6 bases, 12 bases remained unmatched. Germline CDR1 reads SEHNR; CDR2 reads FQNEAQ (reference sequence). Written as DNA, the CDR3 is TGTGCCAGCAGCTTAACGCGTCAGGGGGCAGTCGGCAATGAGCAGTTCTTC. As protein: CASSLTRQGAVGNEQFF.